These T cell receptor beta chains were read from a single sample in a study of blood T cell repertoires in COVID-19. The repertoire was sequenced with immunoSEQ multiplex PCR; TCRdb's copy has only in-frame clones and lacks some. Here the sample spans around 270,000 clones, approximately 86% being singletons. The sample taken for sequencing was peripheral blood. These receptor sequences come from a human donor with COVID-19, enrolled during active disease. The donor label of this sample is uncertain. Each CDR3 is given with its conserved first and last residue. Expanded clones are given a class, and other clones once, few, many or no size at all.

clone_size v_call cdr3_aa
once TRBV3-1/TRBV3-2 CASSPLGTSGYEQYF
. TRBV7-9 CASSLQGKDAGNTIYF
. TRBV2 CASTEGLAGDEQFF
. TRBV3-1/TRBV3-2 CASSQDRFGRVNF
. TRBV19 CASSTAVGRERSTDTQYF
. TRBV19 CASSLGRDYEQYF
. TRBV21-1 CASSKEGSGRSEKLFF
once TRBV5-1 CASSLISREETQYF
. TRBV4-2 CASSQTGYTEETQYF
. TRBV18 CASSPRQGEINTEAFF
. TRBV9 CASSEEDRGLDTQYF
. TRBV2 CASREGTDNSPLHF
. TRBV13 CASTRGETSANEQFF
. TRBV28 CASSRIPGGTTF
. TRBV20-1 CSASPTGSGEKLFF
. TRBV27 CASSLTDIQPQHF
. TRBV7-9 CASSRLANHEQYF
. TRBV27 CASRTSGGLYNQPQHF
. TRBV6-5 CASSRQGPYNEQFF
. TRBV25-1 CASSEPGTGGDGYTF
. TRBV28 CASRPRWDSSYEQYF
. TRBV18 CASSLTDRGETQYF
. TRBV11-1 CASSLDRGTEAFF
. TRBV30 CAWSVPSNNSPLHF
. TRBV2 CASKSEGGNQPQHF
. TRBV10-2 CASSEGQSQPQHF